This T cell receptor (beta chain) emerged from a study of early T cells in non-severe SARS-CoV-2 infection (dated by TCRdb to the early 2020s). At the level of the whole study: Because TCR sequencing relied on bulk RNA taken from unsorted whole blood, pairing of alpha and beta chains was not possible.

Including cysteine and phenylalanine, the CDR3 has 14 amino acids. Only the CDR3 DNA is retained, 42 bases long and in frame from the first base. V loses 5 bases of germline sequence and J loses 0 bases, and the interval between the two ends is 8 bases. Per the germline V gene, ENHRY is the CDR1 and SYGVKD is the CDR2. This was a case-control study nested in a cohort of healthcare workers in London, UK, who had nasopharyngeal swab PCR tests and blood samples taken every week. Healthcare workers were enrolled in the week of the UK lockdown, from 23 to 31 March 2020, and were followed every week for up to about 16 weeks. Library construction relied on 5' RACE. These reads were obtained on a NextSeq 500. To correct for sequencing error and PCR bias, the TCR library protocol tagged individual cDNA molecules with unique molecular identifiers. Sequencing covered both TCR alpha and beta chains, and within each sample the abundances of alpha and beta sequences were tightly co-correlated. Processing in the source paper ran as follows. Decombinator V4 was used to annotate the V gene, J gene and CDR3 of the TCR sequences. TCRs were defined as expanded if a significant change between any two time points was detected under a Poisson model with p below 0.0001. TCR abundances were normalised to the total number of TCRs sequenced per sample and were expressed as counts per million. TRAV1-2 paired with TRAJ12, TRAJ20 or TRAJ33 defined MAIT TCRs, while TRAV10 paired with TRAJ18 defined iNKT TCRs. VDJdb, accessed 1 November 2021, was searched for CMV, EBV and SARS-CoV-2 annotated TCRs, with TCRs annotated for multiple antigens excluded. TCRdb took the public reads, trimmed them with fastp at Q25, ran MiXCR for clone calling and kept in-frame beta chains. Each record represents a unique CDR3 protein, reported with the most common genes and DNA among its rows. The V and J calls and clone size come from TCRdb's table, not from the authors' own analysis. The sample includes 60,000 or so distinct CDR3 sequences, with around 12% observed a single time. The top ten clones comprise roughly 4.5% of the sample.

Results and caveats for the whole study, not just this receptor: VDJdb matching was skewed toward anti-spike CD8 responses and likely underestimated virus-specific expansions by missing private and CD4 specificities.

This clonotype was counted ten times or more. This receptor's antigen is unknown. The sample holds no much larger clone one base away, and base qualities are not on file. The TCR comes from an adult who was a healthcare worker with PCR-confirmed SARS-CoV-2 infection or an uninfected control (not recorded which). Sequenced material: whole blood. The chain joins TRBV10-3 to TRBJ2-4; the D gene lacks a confident call. The CDR3 in this case is CAISSPLAKNIQYF. The nucleotides are TGTGCCATCAGTTCTCCCCTAGCCAAAAACATTCAGTACTTC.